The rows below give T cell receptor beta chains drawn from one sample of a study of regulatory T cells in long-lasting Graves disease. One entry per CDR3 protein results from TCRdb running MiXCR on the multiplex PCR reads. Of about 420,000 distinct CDR3 sequences detected, around 17% appear once; the ten largest clones hold approximately 22%. The same sample was also used in a study of T cells in Graves' hyperthyroidism and ophthalmopathy.

The source was peripheral blood mononuclear cells (PBMCs), collected at new diagnosis, from a patient treated with antithyroid drugs. All receptors come from a woman in her late teens or twenties with Graves disease. The CDR3 runs from the conserved cysteine through the conserved F or W. A D gene is named only where the DNA matches it firmly. Clone size is stated in some rows and not others, as once, few, many or a class when expanded.

D,size,J,V,DNA,CDR3
TRBD2,-,TRBJ2-2,TRBV10-3,TGTGCCATCAGCTCTAGCGGGAGCCCCGGGGAGCTGTTTTTT,CAISSSGSPGELFF
-,-,TRBJ2-3,TRBV7-2,TGTGCCAGCAGCTCCTTTGTGGGAGTCGGCACAGATACGCAGTATTTT,CASSSFVGVGTDTQYF
-,many,TRBJ2-1,TRBV20-1,TGCAGTGCCCGCGAACATGCCTCCTACAATGAGCAGTTCTTC,CSAREHASYNEQFF
-,many,TRBJ2-7,TRBV28,TGTGCCAGCAAAACAGGGATTTCCATCTACGAGCAGTACTTC,CASKTGISIYEQYF
TRBD2,-,TRBJ2-4,TRBV15,TGTGCCACCGGACTAGCGTATGAGCAGTACTTC,CATGLAYEQYF
-,many,TRBJ2-1,TRBV11-3,TGTGCCAGCAGCCACAACCGTGGGTCTAGCGCCTCGGTCTACAATGAGCAGTTCTTC,CASSHNRGSSASVYNEQFF
-,many,TRBJ2-5,TRBV2,TGTGCCAGCAGTGACGCCAGGGGCCAGGGGGAGACCCAGTACTTC,CASSDARGQGETQYF
TRBD2,-,TRBJ2-3,TRBV3-1,TGTGCCAGCAGCCAATTCAACATAGCCAGGACTAGCGGGAGACCCGTCCTCACAGATACGCAGTATTTT,CASSQFNIARTSGRPVLTDTQYF
-,many,TRBJ1-2,TRBV6-5,TGTGCCAGCAGTTACGGTGGAGGGAACTATGGCTACACCTTC,CASSYGGGNYGYTF
TRBD2,many,TRBJ2-1,TRBV29-1,TGCAGCGGGCGAGGGACTAGCGCCTACAATGAGCAGTTCTTC,CSGRGTSAYNEQFF
TRBD1,many,TRBJ2-7,TRBV27,TGTGCCAGCAGTTTATATGCAGGGGGCCAAACCTACGAGCAGTACTTC,CASSLYAGGQTYEQYF
-,few,TRBJ1-6,TRBV27,TGTGCCAGCAGGGGTCTAGGGGCCTCCTATAATTCACCCCTCCACTTT,CASRGLGASYNSPLHF
-,few,TRBJ2-3,TRBV5-4,TGTGCCAGCAGCTTGTGGGGGACAGATACGCAGTATTTT,CASSLWGTDTQYF
-,many,TRBJ2-7,TRBV15,TGTGCCACCAGCACGCCAGCTGCCAGGGCGGGGAACGAGCAGTACTTC,CATSTPAARAGNEQYF
-,many,TRBJ1-1,TRBV3-1,TGTGCCAGCAGCCAAGCGCAGGGTGAAGCTTTCTTT,CASSQAQGEAFF
TRBD2,many,TRBJ2-7,TRBV14,TGTGCCAGCAGCCCCCAGGGGCTAGCGGGTACCTACGAGCAGTACTTC,CASSPQGLAGTYEQYF
-,few,TRBJ2-1,TRBV20-1,TGCAGTGCCCATTTAGCGGTAACGGGGATCGATGAGCAGTTCTTC,CSAHLAVTGIDEQFF
-,few,TRBJ2-3,TRBV27,TGTGCCAGCAGTCCTAAGGCGGTTGGGTACACAGATACGCAGTATTTT,CASSPKAVGYTDTQYF
-,few,TRBJ1-5,TRBV14,TGTGCCAGCAGCCAAGAATGGCCGGGGCCCCAGCATTTT,CASSQEWPGPQHF
TRBD1,many,TRBJ2-7,TRBV6-1,TGTGCCAGCAGTGCTCCGGGACAGGGGACCTACGAGCAGTACTTC,CASSAPGQGTYEQYF
-,-,TRBJ1-3,TRBV20-1,TGCAGTGCTAGAGTTGACGCCCTCTCTGGAAACACCATATATTTT,CSARVDALSGNTIYF
TRBD1,few,TRBJ1-1,TRBV5-6,TGTGCCAGCAGCTCAGGGGGCCTAACTGAAGCTTTCTTT,CASSSGGLTEAFF
-,few,TRBJ2-3,TRBV27,TGTGCCAGCAGCCCGTCGGGCACCATCACAGATACGCAGTATTTT,CASSPSGTITDTQYF
-,many,TRBJ2-1,TRBV11-2,TGTGCCAGCAGCTTAGAACCCGTATTGAATGAGCAGTTCTTC,CASSLEPVLNEQFF
-,once,TRBJ2-6,TRBV19,TGTGCCAGTATTTCCCGCTCTGGGGCCAACGTCCTGACTTTC,CASISRSGANVLTF
-,-,TRBJ2-3,TRBV28,TGTGCCAGCAGGAATTTAGATACGCAGTATTTT,CASRNLDTQYF
-,-,TRBJ2-3,TRBV4-1,TGCGCCAGCAGCCTACGGACAGGGGCGGGAGGTACGCAGTATTTT,CASSLRTGAGGTQYF
TRBD2,many,TRBJ2-5,TRBV28,TGTGCCAGCAGTCCGACTAGCGGGATGGAGACCCAGTACTTC,CASSPTSGMETQYF
-,many,TRBJ2-7,TRBV27,TGTGCCAGCAGTTTACGGTCGATAGGCTACGAGCAGTACTTC,CASSLRSIGYEQYF
-,few,TRBJ1-4,TRBV14,TGTGCCAGCAGCCAAGAAAGGGCTGAAAAACTGTTTTTT,CASSQERAEKLFF
TRBD2,-,TRBJ2-2,TRBV7-3,TGTGCCAGCAGCCAAGCGGGAGTAGGCGGGGAGCTGTTTTTT,CASSQAGVGGELFF
-,many,TRBJ1-1,TRBV7-8,TGTGCCAGCAGCTTAGCCGTGACACCCGACACTGAAGCTTTCTTT,CASSLAVTPDTEAFF
-,-,TRBJ2-1,TRBV7-2,TGTGCCAGCAGCTTAGGGAGGGGCGGGCATTACAATGAGCAGTTCTTC,CASSLGRGGHYNEQFF
-,-,TRBJ2-1,TRBV28,TGTGCCAGCAGTGACAATGAGCAGCTCTTC,CASSDNEQLF
-,many,TRBJ2-7,TRBV15,TGTGCCACCAGCAGAGATGTGGGAGCAGGAAACGAGCAGTACTTC,CATSRDVGAGNEQYF
-,-,TRBJ2-2,TRBV12-3/TRBV12-4,TGTGCCAGCAGTTTCGGTGCCTACACCGGGGAGCTGTTTTTT,CASSFGAYTGELFF
TRBD1,-,TRBJ2-1,TRBV6-2/TRBV6-3,TGTGCCAGCAGTTACTCTGAGACAGGGTTTGACAATGAGCAGTTCTTC,CASSYSETGFDNEQFF
-,-,TRBJ1-1,TRBV5-6,TGTGCCAGCAGCTTCGGCGCAGGAAATGGGGACACTGAAGCTTTCTTT,CASSFGAGNGDTEAFF
-,many,TRBJ1-1,TRBV30,TGTGCCTGGTCTAATCCGAACACTGAAGCTTTCTTT,CAWSNPNTEAFF
TRBD1,many,TRBJ1-2,TRBV10-3,TGTGCCATCAGTGCGACAGGGGTTCACTATGGCTACACCTTC,CAISATGVHYGYTF
-,few,TRBJ2-1,TRBV10-2,TGCGCCAGCAGGGCACCCCGGTCAAACTTTGAGCAGTTCTTC,CASRAPRSNFEQFF
TRBD2,many,TRBJ2-1,TRBV7-3,TGTGCCAGCAGCCCCGGGACTAGCGGGAGTAATGAGCAGTTCTTC,CASSPGTSGSNEQFF
TRBD1,many,TRBJ2-3,TRBV10-3,TGTGCCATCAGTGTCACAGGGGGCGTAGGAGATACGCAGTATTTT,CAISVTGGVGDTQYF
-,-,TRBJ2-2,TRBV15,TGTGCCACCAGCAGATCATTCACCGGGGAGCTGTTTTTT,CATSRSFTGELFF
TRBD1,-,TRBJ2-1,TRBV20-1,TGCAGTGCTATCGGGACAGGGCGCTCCTACAATGAGCAGTTCTTC,CSAIGTGRSYNEQFF
TRBD2,-,TRBJ2-7,TRBV28,TGTGCCAGCGAAGACGGGACTAGCGGGAGGACTTGGGAGCAGTACTTC,CASEDGTSGRTWEQYF
-,many,TRBJ2-5,TRBV4-2,TGTGCCAGCAGCCCTAATAGGGGGAGTGAGACCCAGTACTTC,CASSPNRGSETQYF
-,many,TRBJ2-1,TRBV24-1,TGTGCCACCAGTGAGCGGAATGAGCAGTTCTTC,CATSERNEQFF
-,many,TRBJ2-1,TRBV3-1,TGTGCCAGCAGCCAAGTCGTGGGTTACAATGAGCAGTTCTTC,CASSQVVGYNEQFF
-,-,TRBJ2-7,TRBV27,TGTGCCAGCAGCCCCCGGTGGAGCTACGAGCAGTACTTC,CASSPRWSYEQYF
TRBD1,-,TRBJ1-2,TRBV28,TGTGCCAGCGGCGACAGGGCTGGTGGCTACACCTTC,CASGDRAGGYTF
TRBD2,many,TRBJ2-1,TRBV7-2,TGTGCCAGCAGCTCCCTAGCGGGAGCTGACAATGAGCAGTTCTTC,CASSSLAGADNEQFF
-,few,TRBJ1-5,TRBV7-9,TGTGCCAGCAGCCCAGCCGGGGCCAATCAGCCCCAGCATTTT,CASSPAGANQPQHF
-,few,TRBJ1-2,TRBV2,TGTGCCAGCAACCCACAGGGAACTGGCTACACCTTC,CASNPQGTGYTF
TRBD1,-,TRBJ2-1,TRBV5-5,TGTGCCAGCAGCTTGGAATCCCCGGGACAGGGGTTTGACAATGAGCAGTTCTTC,CASSLESPGQGFDNEQFF
-,-,TRBJ1-1,TRBV10-1,TGCGCCAGCAGTGCGTCAGGGAGAGATCGAGCTTTCTTT,CASSASGRDRAFF
-,-,TRBJ1-1,TRBV7-3,TGTGCCAGCAGCCTAGAGGAGGGGGTTGAAGCTTTCTTT,CASSLEEGVEAFF
-,many,TRBJ2-7,TRBV6-1,TGTGCCAGCAGTGAACCCGGACGCCTAGGGGAGCAGTACTTC,CASSEPGRLGEQYF
-,-,TRBJ1-4,TRBV11-2,TGTGCCAGCAGCCCTATACTGGACAGCTCTAATGAAAAACTGTTTTTT,CASSPILDSSNEKLFF